This TCR beta chain was observed in a study of blood T cell repertoires in COVID-19. About the research overall: Acute and convalescent COVID-19 samples came from the United States, Italy and Spain.

The protocol was immunoSEQ multiplex PCR, while the TCRdb copy is restricted to in-frame clones and leaves out a portion. The top ten hold 11% of the sample, which has around 130,000 clones, approximately 90% seen once. Germline V lookup: CDR1 MGHRA, CDR2 YSYEKL. This CDR3 is 15 amino acids long. Trimming shortened V by 0 bases and J by 0 bases, and 8 bases separated the two germline ends. Sample: peripheral blood. The TCR was taken from a woman aged 80 or older with acute or convalescent COVID-19. J is TRBJ1-1 and V is TRBV4-1; D is unresolved. The DNA of the CDR3 is TGCGCCAGCAGCCAAGATAACAACCTGAACACTGAAGCTTTCTTT. It yields the protein CASSQDNNLNTEAFF.